This T cell receptor beta chain was profiled in a study of T cell repertoires in ileal Crohn's disease. TCRdb's copy holds only in-frame clones and misses some; the assay was immunoSEQ multiplex PCR. The table shows 30,000 to 35,000 clones, with over 75% occurring only once. As regards this clone: Antigen unknown.

The study's findings and limits: All patients with clonality above 26.8% had endoscopic recurrence.

Germline V gene sequence: CDR1 SGHRS, CDR2 YFSETQ. CDR3 length: 17 residues. Trimming stripped 4 bases from V and 0 bases from J, with 16 bases between. The sequenced sample consisted of ileal tissue. This sequence originates from an adult with Crohn's disease. This chain uses TRBV5-1 with TRBJ1-4; D is perhaps TRBD1 (6 bases). The CDR3 DNA reads TGCGCCAGCAGCCCCGGACAGAGCATTGCAACTAATGAAAAACTGTTTTTT. It specifies CASSPGQSIATNEKLFF.